Described below is a single T cell receptor beta chain sequence and its context. Its cognate antigen is unknown. With about 9 days of culture completed, CD4+ T cells were isolated. The method was immunoSEQ multiplex PCR; TCRdb's version includes in-frame clones alone and lacks a portion of them. The table records 45,000 to 75,000 clones, more than 60% of them present only once. The CDR3 covers 15 residues. Trimming pared 3 bases from V and 1 base from J, leaving 12 bases between. Germline CDR1 is SGHRS and CDR2 is YFSETQ. This sample was included in a study of vaccination effects on CD4 cells after COVID-19.

The chain uses TRBV5-1 and TRBJ2-3, with D tentatively TRBD1 (5 bases). The origin of this receptor is a human donor who received a COVID-19 vaccine. The input for sequencing was CD4+ T cells from PBMCs cultured without peptide, taken before COVID-19 vaccination. The CDR3 sequence: CASSYLGQGTDTQYF. In DNA, the CDR3 is TGCGCCAGCAGCTACCTGGGGCAGGGCACAGATACGCAGTATTTT.